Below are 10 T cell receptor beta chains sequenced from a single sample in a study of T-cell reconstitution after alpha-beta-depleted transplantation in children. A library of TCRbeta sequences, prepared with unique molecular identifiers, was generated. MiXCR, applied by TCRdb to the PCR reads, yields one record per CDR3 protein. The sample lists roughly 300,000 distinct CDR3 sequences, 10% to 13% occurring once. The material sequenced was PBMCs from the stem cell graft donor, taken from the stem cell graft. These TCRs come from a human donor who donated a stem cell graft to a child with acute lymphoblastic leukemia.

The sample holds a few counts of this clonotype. The CDR3 DNA reads TGCAGTGCATGGGACAGCTACGAGCAGTACTTC. The encoded protein is CSAWDSYEQYF. This rearrangement joins TRBV20-1 to TRBJ2-7; TRBD1 aligns across 7 bases. J gave up 3 bases and V 6 bases, and 2 bases lay outside the gene matches. The CDR3 totals 11 residues. CDR1 is DFQATT and CDR2 is SNEGSKA in the germline V gene (reference sequence).

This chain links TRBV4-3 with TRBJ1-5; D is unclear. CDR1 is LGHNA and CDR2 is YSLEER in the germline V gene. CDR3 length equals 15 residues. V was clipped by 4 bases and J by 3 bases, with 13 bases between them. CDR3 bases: TGCGCCAGCAGCCGGGCTTTGGCAGCCAATCAGCCCCAGCATTTT. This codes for CASSRALAANQPQHF.

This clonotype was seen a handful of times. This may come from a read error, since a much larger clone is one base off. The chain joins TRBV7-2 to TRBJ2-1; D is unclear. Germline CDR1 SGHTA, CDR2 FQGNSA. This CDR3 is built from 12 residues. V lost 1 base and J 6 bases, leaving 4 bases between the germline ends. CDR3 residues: CASSLVVNEQFF. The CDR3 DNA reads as TGTGCCAGCAGCTTAGTGGTCAATGAGCAGTTCTTC.

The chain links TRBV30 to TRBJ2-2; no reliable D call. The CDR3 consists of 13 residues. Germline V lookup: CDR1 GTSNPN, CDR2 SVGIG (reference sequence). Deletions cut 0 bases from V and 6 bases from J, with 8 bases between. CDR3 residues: CAWSVWESGELFF. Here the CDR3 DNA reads TGTGCCTGGAGTGTCTGGGAATCCGGGGAGCTGTTTTTT.

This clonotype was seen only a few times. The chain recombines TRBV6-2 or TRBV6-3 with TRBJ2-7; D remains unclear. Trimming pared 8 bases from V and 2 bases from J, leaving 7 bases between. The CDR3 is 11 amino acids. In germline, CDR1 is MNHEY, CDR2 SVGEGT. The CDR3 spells CASSIAYEQYF. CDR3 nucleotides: TGTGCCAGCTCTATAGCCTACGAGCAGTACTTC.

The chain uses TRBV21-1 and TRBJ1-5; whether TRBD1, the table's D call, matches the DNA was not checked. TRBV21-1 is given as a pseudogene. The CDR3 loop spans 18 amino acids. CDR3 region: CASSKAEQGRYSNQPQHF. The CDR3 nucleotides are TGTGCCAGCAGCAAAGCGGAACAGGGACGCTATAGCAATCAGCCCCAGCATTTT.

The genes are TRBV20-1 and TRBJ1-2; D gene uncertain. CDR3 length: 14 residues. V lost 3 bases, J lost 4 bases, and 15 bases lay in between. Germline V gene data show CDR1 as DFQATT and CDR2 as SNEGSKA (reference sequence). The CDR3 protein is CSASMVRDPYGYTF. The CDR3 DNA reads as TGCAGTGCTAGTATGGTGCGTGATCCCTATGGCTACACCTTC.

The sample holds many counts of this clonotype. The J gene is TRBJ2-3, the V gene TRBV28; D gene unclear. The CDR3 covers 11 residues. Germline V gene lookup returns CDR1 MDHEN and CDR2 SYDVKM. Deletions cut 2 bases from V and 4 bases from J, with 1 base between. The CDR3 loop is CASSLPDTQYF. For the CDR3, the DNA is TGTGCCAGCAGTTTACCAGATACGCAGTATTTT. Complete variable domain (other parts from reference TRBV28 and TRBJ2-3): DVKVTQSSRYLVKRTGEKVFLECVQDMDHENMFWYRQDPGLGLRLIYFSYDVKMKEKGDIPEGYSVSREKKERFSLILESASTNQTSMYLCASSLPDTQYFGPGTRLTVL.

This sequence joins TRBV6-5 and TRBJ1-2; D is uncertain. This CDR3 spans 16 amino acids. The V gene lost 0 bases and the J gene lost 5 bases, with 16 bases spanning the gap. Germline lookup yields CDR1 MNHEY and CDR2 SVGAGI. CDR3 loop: CASSYSLRAVPYGYTF. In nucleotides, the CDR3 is TGTGCCAGCAGTTACTCTCTGAGGGCAGTCCCTTATGGCTACACCTTC.

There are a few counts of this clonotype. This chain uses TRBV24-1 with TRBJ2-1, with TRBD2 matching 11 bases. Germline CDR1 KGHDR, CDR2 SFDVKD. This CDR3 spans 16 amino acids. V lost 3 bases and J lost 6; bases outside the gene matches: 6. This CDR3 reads CATSDNASGRRNEQFF. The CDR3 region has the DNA TGTGCCACCAGTGATAACGCTAGCGGGAGGCGCAATGAGCAGTTCTTC.